One sample yielded the 19 T cell receptor beta chains listed below, sequenced in a study of beta chain features in type 1 diabetes. Reverse transcription of all isolated RNA meant that expressed TCRB transcripts were sequenced. This table comes from immunoSEQ multiplex PCR, and its TCRdb copy is limited to in-frame clones, with some not included. This table has roughly 40,000 clones, about 52% appearing once. Sequencing was performed on central memory CD4+ T cells from blood. These receptors came from a woman between 18 and 29 years old in good health.

This rearrangement joins TRBV5-1 to TRBJ2-7; TRBD1 aligns across 8 bases. Trimming removed 0 bases from V and 7 bases from J; junction bases left unmatched: 6. The germline gives CDR1 SGHRS, CDR2 YFSETQ. This CDR3 has 14 amino acids. Written as DNA, the CDR3 is TGCGCCAGCAGCTTGGGACAGGGGTCTCGGGAGCAGTACTTC. Its translation is CASSLGQGSREQYF.

This chain joins TRBV7-2 and TRBJ2-7; 7 bases are a match to TRBD2. The germline gives CDR1 SGHTA, CDR2 FQGNSA. The CDR3 covers 16 residues. The ends lost 5 bases at V and 2 bases at J; junction bases unmatched: 12. The CDR3 nucleotides are TGTGCCAGCAGCCCCGGATGGCTAGCGGAAACCTACGAGCAGTACTTC. Protein product: CASSPGWLAETYEQYF.

This clone was detected only a few times. The V and J genes are TRBV7-9 and TRBJ1-1, with D unresolved. This CDR3 comprises 12 residues. Trimming left V 3 bases short and J 5 bases short, with 7 bases between. Per the germline V gene, CDR1 is SEHNR and CDR2 is FQNEAQ (reference sequence). The CDR3 bases are TGTGCCAGCAGCTTTCGGAGGACTGAAGCTTTCTTT. This gives the protein CASSFRRTEAFF.

The chain has TRBV27 and TRBJ1-1; a weak D match, TRBD1 (6 bases). V was pared by 5 bases and J by 6 bases, with 13 bases between. The CDR3 sequence is 13 residues long. CDR1 and CDR2 from the germline V gene are MNHEY and SMNVEV (reference sequence). The CDR3 DNA is TGTGCCAGCAGTCCGCGAGGGGGAGCTGAAGCTTTCTTT. Protein: CASSPRGGAEAFF.

The rearrangement joins TRBV7-2 to TRBJ1-5; TRBD1 agrees at 10 bases. This CDR3 has 14 amino acids. CDR1 and CDR2 (germline): SGHTA, FQGNSA. V trimming: 7 bases; J trimming: 7 bases; junction bases outside the gene matches: 7. The CDR3 DNA is TGTGCCAGCACCTCCGGGACAGGGGAGCAGCCCCAGCATTTT. Its translation: CASTSGTGEQPQHF.

This chain links TRBV6-1 with TRBJ2-7; 7 nucleotides line up with TRBD1. Germline CDR1 reads MNHNS; CDR2 reads SASEGT. CDR3 length: 14 amino acids. Unmatched junction bases numbered 8, after V lost 6 bases and J lost 3 bases. The CDR3 sequence: CASRRDRLVYEQYF. CDR3 sequence (DNA): TGTGCCAGCAGACGGGACAGACTCGTCTACGAGCAGTACTTC.

This clone has only one observation. The chain recombines TRBV18 with TRBJ1-2; 8 nucleotides align to TRBD1. This CDR3 comprises 16 residues. V lost 6 bases and J lost 6; bases outside the gene matches: 15. The germline V gene encodes CDR1 KGHSH and CDR2 LQKENI. The DNA for the CDR3 is TGTGCCAGCTCCAATTACGCTCAACAGGGGGAGGATGGCTACACCTTC. Protein: CASSNYAQQGEDGYTF.

This chain links TRBV4-1 with TRBJ2-7; TRBD1 aligns across 11 bases. V lost 0 bases, J lost 7 bases, and 11 bases stayed unmatched. In germline, CDR1 is MGHRA, CDR2 YSYEKL. The CDR3 spans 17 residues. The CDR3 DNA follows: TGCGCCAGCAGCCAAGATTTCTGGACAGGGGGCGGCGGAGAGCAGTACTTC. Its translation: CASSQDFWTGGGGEQYF.

This clone was detected a few times. V usage is TRBV5-1 and J usage is TRBJ2-7; TRBD1 matches 8 bases. Germline lookup yields CDR1 SGHRS and CDR2 YFSETQ. V lost 0 bases and J lost 3; bases outside the gene matches: 2. CDR3 length equals 14 residues. The CDR3, as DNA: TGCGCCAGCAGCTTGGGGACAGGGATCTACGAGCAGTACTTC. It encodes CASSLGTGIYEQYF.

This clone was observed a few times. The chain combines TRBV5-4 with TRBJ2-3; D not resolved. CDR1 SGHNT and CDR2 YYREEE come from the germline V gene (reference sequence). Trimming pared 3 bases from V and 0 bases from J, leaving 8 bases between. This CDR3 is built from 14 residues. Here the CDR3 DNA reads TGTGCCAGCAGCTCGGGTTCTAGCACAGATACGCAGTATTTT. Protein sequence: CASSSGSSTDTQYF.

A few counts support this clone. The chain uses TRBV6-5 and TRBJ1-1; no definite D call. The CDR3 loop spans 15 amino acids. In germline, CDR1 is MNHEY, CDR2 SVGAGI. V lost 7 bases and J lost 1, with 16 bases in between. The chain's CDR3 is CASTPRGGTNTEAFF. The CDR3 coding sequence is TGTGCCAGCACGCCTCGGGGAGGAACGAACACTGAAGCTTTCTTT.

The chain combines TRBV7-6 with TRBJ1-1; D not resolved. Germline assignment: CDR1 SGHVS and CDR2 FNYEAQ. There are 14 residues in the CDR3. V lost 1 base to trimming and J lost 6 bases, with 12 bases between them. CDR3 region: CASSLVGQVAEAFF. The CDR3 DNA sequence: TGTGCCAGCAGCTTAGTTGGGCAGGTGGCTGAAGCTTTCTTT. The full variable domain, in which reference TRBV7-6 and TRBJ1-1 provide the parts outside the CDR3, is GAGVSQSPRYKVTKRGQDVALRCDPISGHVSLYWYRQALGQGPEFLTYFNYEAQQDKSGLPNDRFSAERPEGSISTLTIQRTEQRDSAMYRCASSLVGQVAEAFFGQGTRLTVV.

The chain combines TRBV15 with TRBJ2-5; 10 positions match TRBD1. The trim removed 8 bases at V and 4 bases at J, leaving 10 bases unmatched. The CDR3 has 15 amino acids. Germline loops: CDR1 LNHNV, CDR2 YYDKDF (reference sequence). The DNA of the CDR3 is TGTGCCACCCGGACAGGGGGGCGAACTAGAGAGACCCAGTACTTC. Its translation: CATRTGGRTRETQYF.

This clone was recorded a few times. The chain carries TRBV5-1 and TRBJ2-7, with 13 positions matching TRBD2. V dropped 3 bases and J dropped 5; count of bases not matched to a gene: 5. Germline values: CDR1 SGHRS, CDR2 YFSETQ. The CDR3 loop spans 15 amino acids. The CDR3 DNA is TGCGCCAGCAGCTCGACTAGCGGGAGGTTCGACGAGCAGTACTTC. Amino acid sequence: CASSSTSGRFDEQYF.

This chain links TRBV29-1 with TRBJ1-1; 9 bases line up with TRBD1. The ends lost 5 bases at V and 1 base at J; junction bases unmatched: 5. Per the germline V gene, CDR1 is SQVTM and CDR2 is ANQGSEA. CDR3 size: 14 residues. Here the CDR3 reads CSVKDRGGNTEAFF. The CDR3, as DNA: TGCAGCGTTAAGGACAGGGGAGGGAACACTGAAGCTTTCTTT.

The genes are TRBV6-1 and TRBJ1-1, with 9 bases fitting TRBD1. CDR1 is MNHNS and CDR2 is SASEGT in the germline V gene. This CDR3 comprises 14 residues. Trimming took 6 bases from V and 1 from J; bases not matched to a gene: 3. The chain's CDR3 is CASRDRGRNTEAFF. CDR3 sequence (DNA): TGTGCCAGCAGGGACAGGGGTAGGAACACTGAAGCTTTCTTT.

This chain joins TRBV7-2 and TRBJ2-1; D gene ambiguous. The CDR3 has 13 amino acids. Germline CDR1 SGHTA, CDR2 FQGNSA. Trimming cost V 5 bases and J 9 bases, with 14 bases left between them. CDR3 region: CASSPPQIGEQFF. In DNA form, the CDR3 reads TGTGCCAGCAGCCCACCCCAAATCGGTGAGCAGTTCTTC.

The V and J genes are TRBV1 and TRBJ2-1; TRBD2 was called by the table and not checked on the DNA. TRBV1 represents a pseudogene. The CDR3 is 15 residues long. The CDR3 region has the DNA TGCACCAGCAGCCAAGCGGGGGGGCGCTACAATGAGCAGTTCTTC. Protein: CTSSQAGGRYNEQFF.

CDR3 DNA: TGTGCCAGCAGCTCCCTGGCGGGGGGGGTGAATGAGCAGTTCTTC. Its translation: CASSSLAGGVNEQFF. The chain recombines TRBV11-2 with TRBJ2-1, with 9 bases lining up with TRBD2. The CDR3 consists of 15 residues. Germline V gene lookup returns CDR1 SGHAT and CDR2 FQNNGV. After removal of 4 bases from V and 7 bases from J, the junction contained 8 bases not matched to a gene.